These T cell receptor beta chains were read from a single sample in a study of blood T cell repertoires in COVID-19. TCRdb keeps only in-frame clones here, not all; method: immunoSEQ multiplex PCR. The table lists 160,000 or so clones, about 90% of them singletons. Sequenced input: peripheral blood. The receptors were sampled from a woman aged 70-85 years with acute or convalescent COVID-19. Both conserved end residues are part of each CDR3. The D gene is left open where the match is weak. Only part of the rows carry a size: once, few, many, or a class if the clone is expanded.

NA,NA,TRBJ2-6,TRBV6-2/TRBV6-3,CASSYVRKSSGANVLTF,TGTGCCAGCAGTTACGTGAGGAAGAGCTCTGGGGCCAACGTCCTGACTTTC
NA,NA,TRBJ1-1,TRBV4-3,CASSQDTGRVTEAFF,TGCGCCAGCAGCCAAGATACAGGGAGGGTAACTGAAGCTTTCTTT
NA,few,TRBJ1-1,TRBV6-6,CASKRTAMNTEAFF,TGTGCCAGCAAAAGGACAGCCATGAACACTGAAGCTTTCTTT
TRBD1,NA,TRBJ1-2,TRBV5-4,CASSTGTGALGSYTF,TGTGCCAGCAGCACCGGGACAGGGGCCCTCGGGAGCTACACCTTC
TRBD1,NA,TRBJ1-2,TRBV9,CASSVSDRFNYGYTF,TGTGCCAGCAGCGTGTCGGACAGGTTTAACTATGGCTACACCTTC
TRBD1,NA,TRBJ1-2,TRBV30,CAWRTGGWHGYTF,TGTGCCTGGAGGACAGGGGGCTGGCATGGCTACACCTTC
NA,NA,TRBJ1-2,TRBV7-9,CASSFPGAGPYGYTF,TGTGCCAGCAGCTTTCCCGGTGCAGGGCCGTATGGCTACACCTTC
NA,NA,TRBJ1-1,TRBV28,CASSLWGQGQTLEAFF,TGTGCCAGCAGTTTATGGGGCCAGGGTCAAACACTAGAAGCTTTCTTT
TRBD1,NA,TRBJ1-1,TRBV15,CATSRASDRGGAFF,TGTGCCACCAGCAGGGCAAGCGACAGGGGGGGAGCTTTCTTT
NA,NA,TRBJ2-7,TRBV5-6,CASSLSSHYEQYF,TGTGCCAGCAGCTTAAGTAGCCACTACGAGCAGTACTTC
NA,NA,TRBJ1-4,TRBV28,CASSSRGAGATNEKLFF,TGTGCCAGCAGTTCAAGGGGCGCAGGGGCAACTAATGAAAAACTGTTTTTT
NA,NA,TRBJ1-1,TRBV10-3,CAISEFQGQMNTEAFF,TGTGCCATCAGTGAGTTCCAGGGACAAATGAACACTGAAGCTTTCTTT
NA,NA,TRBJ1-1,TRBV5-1,CASSQDRNTEAFF,TGCGCCAGCAGCCAAGACAGGAACACTGAAGCTTTCTTT
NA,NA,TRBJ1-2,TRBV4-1,CASSQDNSGSNYGYTF,TGCGCCAGCAGCCAAGATAACTCAGGGTCAAACTATGGCTACACCTTC
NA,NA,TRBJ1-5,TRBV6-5,CASQRGSGQPQHF,TGTGCCAGCCAGAGGGGGTCCGGTCAGCCCCAGCATTTT
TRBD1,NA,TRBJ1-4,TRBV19,CASSLDRVDEKLFF,TGTGCCAGTAGCCTAGACAGGGTCGATGAAAAACTGTTTTTT
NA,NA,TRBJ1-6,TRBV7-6,CASSSSRGYNSPLHF,TGTGCCAGCAGCTCCTCCAGGGGCTATAATTCACCCCTCCACTTT
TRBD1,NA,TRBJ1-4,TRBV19,CASSMTGAQEKLFF,TGTGCCAGTAGTATGACAGGGGCGCAGGAAAAACTGTTTTTT
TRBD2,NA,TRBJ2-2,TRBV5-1,CASMGTSGVSNTGELFF,TGCGCCAGCATGGGGACTAGCGGGGTTTCGAACACCGGGGAGCTGTTTTTT
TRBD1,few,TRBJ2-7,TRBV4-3,CASSQDPRQGRSYEQYF,TGCGCCAGCAGCCAAGACCCCAGACAGGGGAGAAGCTACGAGCAGTACTTC
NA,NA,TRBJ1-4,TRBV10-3,CAISESGHSREKLFF,TGTGCCATCAGTGAGTCGGGGCATTCCCGGGAAAAACTGTTTTTT
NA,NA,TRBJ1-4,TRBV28,CASLAGREKLFF,TGTGCCAGCCTAGCTGGGAGGGAAAAACTGTTTTTT
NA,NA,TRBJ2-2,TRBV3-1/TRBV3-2,CASSRGGGASNTGELFF,TGTGCCAGCAGCAGGGGGGGTGGCGCTTCGAACACCGGGGAGCTGTTTTTT